This paragraph covers one TCR beta chain sequence. Its antigen is not identified. Its ends do not fully match the called genes, so a read error is possible. The data stem from a study of molecular identifiers for immune sequencing clone quantification. Study-wide results and limits: In CMV-specific effectors, clones above 20 copies held over 98% of molecules; naive, under 1%.

Making the bulk TCR libraries relied on previously described methods and listed TCR primers. TCRdb reprocessed the PCR reads via MiXCR and lists one record per CDR3 protein. The table has about half a million distinct CDR3 sequences, about 26% seen once. This CDR3 contains 13 residues. When naive CD8 T cells were sorted, they were gated as CD8+CD4-CCR7+CD45RA+. V is TRBV12-3 or TRBV12-4 and J is TRBJ2-3, with D hard to call. The TCR comes from a human donor in good health. Some libraries in this study had Jurkat cell RNA spiked in. The material sequenced was naive CD8+ T cells from blood, with Jurkat cell RNA spiked in. Subset specified: FACS-sorted CD8+CD4-CCR7+CD45RA+ naive T cells. CDR3 in DNA: TGTGCCAACAGTTTAGACAGCACAGATACGCAGTATTTT. This encodes CANSLDSTDTQYF.